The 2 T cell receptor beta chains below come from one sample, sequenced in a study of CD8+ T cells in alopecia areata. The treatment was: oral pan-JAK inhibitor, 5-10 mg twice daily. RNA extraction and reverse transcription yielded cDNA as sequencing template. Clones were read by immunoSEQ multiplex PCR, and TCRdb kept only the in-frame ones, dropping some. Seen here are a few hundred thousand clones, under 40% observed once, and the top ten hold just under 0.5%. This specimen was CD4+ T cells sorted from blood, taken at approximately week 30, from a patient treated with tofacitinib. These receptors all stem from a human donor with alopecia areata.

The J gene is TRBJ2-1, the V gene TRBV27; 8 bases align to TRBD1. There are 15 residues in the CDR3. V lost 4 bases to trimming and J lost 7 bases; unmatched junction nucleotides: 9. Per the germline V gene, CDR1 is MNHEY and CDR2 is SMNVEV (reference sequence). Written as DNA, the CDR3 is TGTGCCAGCAGTTCCGACGGGACAGGAGGAAATGAGCAGTTCTTC. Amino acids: CASSSDGTGGNEQFF.

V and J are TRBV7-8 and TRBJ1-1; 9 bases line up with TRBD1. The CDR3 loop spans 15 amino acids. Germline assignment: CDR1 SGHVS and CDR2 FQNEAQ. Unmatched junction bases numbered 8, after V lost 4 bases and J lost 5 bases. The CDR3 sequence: CASSSRDRATTEAFF. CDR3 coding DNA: TGTGCCAGCAGCTCGCGGGACAGGGCGACGACTGAAGCTTTCTTT.